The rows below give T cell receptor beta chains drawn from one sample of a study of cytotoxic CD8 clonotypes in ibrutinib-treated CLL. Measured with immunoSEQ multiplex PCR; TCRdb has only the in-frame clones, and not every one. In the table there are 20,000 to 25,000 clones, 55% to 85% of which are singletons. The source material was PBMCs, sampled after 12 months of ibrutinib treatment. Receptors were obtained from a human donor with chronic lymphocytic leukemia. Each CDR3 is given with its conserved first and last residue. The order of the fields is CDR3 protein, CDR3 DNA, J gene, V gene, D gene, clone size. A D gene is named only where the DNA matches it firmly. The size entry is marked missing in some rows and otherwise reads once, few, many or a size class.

CASSADTGDTGNTIYF TGTGCCAGCAGTGCGGATACAGGGGACACTGGAAACACCATATATTTT TRBJ1-3 TRBV2 TRBD1 once
CASSQGEHSGANVLTF TGTGCCAGCAGCCAAGGAGAACACTCTGGGGCCAACGTCCTGACTTTC TRBJ2-6 TRBV4-2 NA few
CASNRGRGIGELFF TGTGCCAGCAATCGAGGCAGGGGAATCGGGGAGCTGTTTTTT TRBJ2-2 TRBV6-5 NA NA
CASSQSGLLGGETQYF TGTGCCAGCAGCCAATCGGGTCTACTAGGAGGAGAGACCCAGTACTTC TRBJ2-5 TRBV16 NA once
CASMGQGNYGYTF TGTGCCAGTATGGGACAGGGGAACTATGGCTACACCTTC TRBJ1-2 TRBV19 TRBD1 NA
CASSRQTGASYGYTF TGTGCCAGCAGTCGGCAAACAGGGGCTAGCTATGGCTACACCTTC TRBJ1-2 TRBV6-5 TRBD1 NA
CASSLSPPPPTYEQYF TGTGCCAGCAGCTTAAGTCCGCCGCCGCCGACCTACGAGCAGTACTTC TRBJ2-7 TRBV7-8 NA NA
CASSLAGRGALTEQYF TGCGCCAGCAGCTTGGCTGGGCGGGGGGCCTTAACCGAGCAGTACTTC TRBJ2-7 TRBV5-1 TRBD2 once
CASSPGWQGKETQYF TGTGCCAGCAGCCCAGGGTGGCAGGGTAAGGAGACCCAGTACTTC TRBJ2-5 TRBV5-6 NA NA
CASSLAGTTDTQYF TGTGCCAGCAGCTTAGCGGGGACTACAGATACGCAGTATTTT TRBJ2-3 TRBV11-1 NA few
CASNLGGALEQYF TGTGCCAGCAACCTAGGGGGGGCCCTTGAGCAGTACTTC TRBJ2-7 TRBV2 NA NA
CASSGDNGSPYEQYF TGTGCCAGTAGTGGAGACAACGGCTCCCCCTACGAGCAGTACTTC TRBJ2-7 TRBV19 NA NA
CASRNTIYF TGTGCCAGCAGAAACACCATATATTTT TRBJ1-3 TRBV9 NA NA
CASSKGSKKIYEQYF TGTGCCAGCAGCAAAGGCTCTAAGAAGATCTACGAGCAGTACTTC TRBJ2-7 TRBV5-4 NA NA
CASSLERGTSYEQYF TGCGCCAGCAGCTTGGAACGGGGCACCTCCTACGAGCAGTACTTC TRBJ2-7 TRBV5-1 NA NA
CASSPSGGSDEQYF TGTGCCAGCAGCCCCAGCGGGGGGAGCGACGAGCAGTACTTC TRBJ2-7 TRBV4-2 TRBD2 NA
CASSYSGTGGYEQYF TGTGCCAGCAGTTACTCCGGGACAGGGGGCTACGAGCAGTACTTC TRBJ2-7 TRBV6-5 TRBD1 once
CSVKTENYNEQFF TGCAGCGTTAAGACAGAAAACTACAATGAGCAGTTCTTC TRBJ2-1 TRBV29-1 NA few
CASSLGQGEHEQYF TGTGCCAGCAGCCTAGGACAGGGCGAGCACGAGCAGTACTTC TRBJ2-7 TRBV7-9 TRBD1 NA
CASSFAPSTEAFF TGTGCCAGCAGCTTCGCCCCGAGCACTGAAGCTTTCTTT TRBJ1-1 TRBV11-3 NA NA
CASKGLFYEQYF TGTGCCAGCAAGGGCCTTTTTTACGAGCAGTACTTC TRBJ2-7 TRBV28 NA NA
CASTRGGAFSGELFF TGTGCCAGCACCCGCGGGGGGGCCTTTTCCGGGGAGCTGTTTTTT TRBJ2-2 TRBV11-2 TRBD2 NA
CASSSYRLTGANVLTF TGTGCCAGCAGCTCGTACCGTTTGACTGGGGCCAACGTCCTGACTTTC TRBJ2-6 TRBV7-9 NA NA
CAWSIATGSNEQFF TGTGCCTGGAGTATAGCGACAGGGAGCAATGAGCAGTTCTTC TRBJ2-1 TRBV30 TRBD1 NA
CASTPYPRSTPPGTQYF TGTGCCAGCACCCCCTACCCCCGGTCTACCCCTCCGGGGACCCAGTACTTC TRBJ2-5 TRBV7-2 NA few
CASSTGQEGSYEQYF TGTGCCAGCAGCACAGGACAGGAAGGGAGCTACGAGCAGTACTTC TRBJ2-7 TRBV21-1 NA NA
CASSERQGSEQYF TGTGCCAGCAGTGAGAGACAGGGTAGCGAGCAGTACTTC TRBJ2-7 TRBV6-1 TRBD1 NA
CASSWMETQGEAAFF TGTGCCAGCAGCTGGATGGAAACGCAGGGAGAGGCAGCTTTCTTT TRBJ1-1 TRBV9 NA NA
CASSLRQGGHEQYF TGTGCCAGCAGCTTGAGGCAGGGGGGCCACGAGCAGTACTTC TRBJ2-7 TRBV5-6 NA once
CASSIRNSNQPQHF TGTGCCAGCAGCATCAGGAATAGCAATCAGCCCCAGCATTTT TRBJ1-5 TRBV28 NA NA
CASSFGGAGELFF TGTGCCAGCAGCTTCGGGGGGGCCGGGGAGCTGTTTTTT TRBJ2-2 TRBV5-6 TRBD2 few
CATSRGAGGSNQPQHF TGTGCCACCAGCAGAGGGGCGGGGGGAAGCAATCAGCCCCAGCATTTT TRBJ1-5 TRBV15 NA NA
CASRAGVRGGYTF TGTGCCAGCAGGGCAGGGGTTAGAGGTGGCTACACCTTC TRBJ1-2 TRBV6-5 NA NA
CASTSGDSRPYEQYF TGTGCCAGTACCTCAGGGGACAGTAGACCTTACGAGCAGTACTTC TRBJ2-7 TRBV6-6 TRBD1 NA
CATSRVMDSNQPQHF TGTGCCACCAGCAGAGTTATGGATAGCAATCAGCCCCAGCATTTT TRBJ1-5 TRBV15 NA few
CASRKPGQGANVGYTF TGTGCCAGCAGAAAACCGGGACAGGGGGCGAATGTTGGCTACACCTTC TRBJ1-2 TRBV27 TRBD1 few
CASSVGLAGDTQYF TGTGCCAGCAGCGTGGGACTAGCTGGAGATACGCAGTATTTT TRBJ2-3 TRBV2 TRBD2 NA
CASSRRQLNTEAFF TGTGCCAGCAGCCGCCGACAGCTTAACACTGAAGCTTTCTTT TRBJ1-1 TRBV11-1 NA NA
CASSELYGAGGNEQFF TGTGCCAGCAGTGAACTATACGGGGCTGGGGGCAATGAGCAGTTCTTC TRBJ2-1 TRBV6-1 NA NA
CSVSLTQETQYF TGCAGCGTCTCTCTCACTCAAGAGACCCAGTACTTC TRBJ2-5 TRBV29-1 NA NA
CASRTGTGGREQYF TGCGCCAGCAGAACCGGGACAGGGGGTCGCGAGCAGTACTTC TRBJ2-7 TRBV5-1 TRBD1 once